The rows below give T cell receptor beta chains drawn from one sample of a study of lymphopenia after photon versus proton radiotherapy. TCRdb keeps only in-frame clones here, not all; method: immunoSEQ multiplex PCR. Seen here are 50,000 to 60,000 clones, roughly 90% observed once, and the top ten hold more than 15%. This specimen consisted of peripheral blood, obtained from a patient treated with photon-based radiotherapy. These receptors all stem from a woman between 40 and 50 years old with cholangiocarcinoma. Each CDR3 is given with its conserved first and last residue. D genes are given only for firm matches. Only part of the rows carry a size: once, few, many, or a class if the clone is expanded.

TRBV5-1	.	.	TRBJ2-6	TGCGCCAGCAGCTTGCAGGGGCCCCTTGGGTCTGGGGCCAACGTCCTGACTTTC	CASSLQGPLGSGANVLTF
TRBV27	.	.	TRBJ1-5	TGTGCCAGCATTAGCCGCCGCAATCAGCCCCAGCATTTT	CASISRRNQPQHF
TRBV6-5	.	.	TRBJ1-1	TGTGCCAGCAGTTACTCGAACGGCTTTAAGGAAGCTTTCTTT	CASSYSNGFKEAFF
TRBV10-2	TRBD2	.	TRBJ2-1	TGCGCCAGCAGGGAGGGGACTAGCCGAAGAGAGCAGTTCTTC	CASREGTSRREQFF
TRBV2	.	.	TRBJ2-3	TGTGCCAGCAGTGAACGTCTCGGCACCACAGATACGCAGTATTTT	CASSERLGTTDTQYF
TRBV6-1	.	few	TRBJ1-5	TGTGCCAGCAGTGCCAATCAGCCCCAGCATTTT	CASSANQPQHF
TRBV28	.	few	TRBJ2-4	TGTGCCAGCAGTTTCTCGCCTGGGCAAAACATTCAGTACTTC	CASSFSPGQNIQYF
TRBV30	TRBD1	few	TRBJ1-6	TGTGCCTGGACCCGATACAGGGGGGGAGATTCACCCCTCCACTTT	CAWTRYRGGDSPLHF
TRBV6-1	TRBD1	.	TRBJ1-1	TGTGCCAGCAGCCCGGGACAGATGAACACTGAAGCTTTCTTT	CASSPGQMNTEAFF
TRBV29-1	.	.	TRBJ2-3	TGCAGCGTTGAAGATCGCCTGAGCCGGAATACGCAGTATTTT	CSVEDRLSRNTQYF
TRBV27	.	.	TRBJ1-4	TGTGCCAGCGGTGACAGGCCCAAAACTAATGAAAAACTGTTTTTT	CASGDRPKTNEKLFF
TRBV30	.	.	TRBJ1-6	TGTGCCTGGAATGGAGGGCGCGCCTATAATTCACCCCTCCACTTT	CAWNGGRAYNSPLHF
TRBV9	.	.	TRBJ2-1	TGTGCCAGCAGCGTAAAAGGGGACTCTTGGGAGCAGTTCTTC	CASSVKGDSWEQFF
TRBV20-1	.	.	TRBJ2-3	TGCAGTGCCACACCAGTGGATACGCAGTATTTT	CSATPVDTQYF
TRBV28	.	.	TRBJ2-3	TGTGCCAGCAGAAGGGGGGACTTTGTTTCGGATACGCAGTATTTT	CASRRGDFVSDTQYF
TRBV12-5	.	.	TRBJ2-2	TGTGCTAGCAGGGGGGTCGCGAACACCGGGGAGCTGTTTTTT	CASRGVANTGELFF
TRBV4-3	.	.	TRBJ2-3	TGCGCCAGCAGCCAAGATACACAGGGGGGGCCAGATACGCAGTATTTT	CASSQDTQGGPDTQYF
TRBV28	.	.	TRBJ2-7	TGTGCCAGCAGACCAGCGGCCCCGTACGAGCAGTACTTC	CASRPAAPYEQYF
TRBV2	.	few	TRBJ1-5	TGTGCCAGCAGTGAAGGGGCAGGGAGTAAATTAGGTCAGCCCCAGCATTTT	CASSEGAGSKLGQPQHF
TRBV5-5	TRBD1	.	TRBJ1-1	TGTGCCAGCAGCTTCCTAGAAACCCGACAGGGTAAAGCTTTCTTT	CASSFLETRQGKAFF
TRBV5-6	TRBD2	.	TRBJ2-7	TGTGCCAGCAGCCGGCAGACTAGCTTCGAGCAGTACTTC	CASSRQTSFEQYF
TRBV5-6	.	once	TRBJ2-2	TGTGCCAGCAGCTTGAGGGGGGAGCTGTTTTTT	CASSLRGELFF
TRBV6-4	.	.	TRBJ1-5	TGTGCCAGCAGTGACTCCCGAACCCCTGACGAGGGAAGACTGAGCAATCAGCCCCAGCATTTT	CASSDSRTPDEGRLSNQPQHF
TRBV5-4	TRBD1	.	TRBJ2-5	TGTGCCAGCAGCAAGATACAGGGGGGAGAGACCCAGTACTTC	CASSKIQGGETQYF
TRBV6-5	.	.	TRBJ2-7	TGTGCCAGCAGTTACTCGTCTTCAGGGGTCGAGCAGTACTTC	CASSYSSSGVEQYF
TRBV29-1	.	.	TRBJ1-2	TGCAGCGTTGAGCAGGGGCCATATGGCTACACCTTC	CSVEQGPYGYTF
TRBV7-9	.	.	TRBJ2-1	TGTGCCAGCAGACACAGGGGAGGTGAGCAGTTCTTC	CASRHRGGEQFF
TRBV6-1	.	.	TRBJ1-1	TGTGCCAGCAGCGAGGCGGTGGCTTTCTTT	CASSEAVAFF
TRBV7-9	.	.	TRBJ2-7	TGTGCCAGCGAGCCTATTACAGGGGAGGACGAGCAGTACTTC	CASEPITGEDEQYF
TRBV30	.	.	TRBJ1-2	TGTGCCTGGAGTGTGGACCCGAACTATGGCTACACCTTC	CAWSVDPNYGYTF
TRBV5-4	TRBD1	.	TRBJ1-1	TGTGCCAGCAGCCGGACGTCGGACAGGGTCGCTGAAGCTTTCTTT	CASSRTSDRVAEAFF
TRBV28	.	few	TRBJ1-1	TGTGCCAGCAGCTACAGGAGTGAAGCTTTCTTT	CASSYRSEAFF
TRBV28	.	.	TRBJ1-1	TGTGCCAGCAGTGGACAAATGAGAGAAGCTTTCTTT	CASSGQMREAFF
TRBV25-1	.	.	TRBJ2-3	TGTGCCAGCAGTCTCCGGGGAGATACGCAGTATTTT	CASSLRGDTQYF
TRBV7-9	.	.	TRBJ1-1	TGTGCCAGCAGCTCTTACATGGGCAACACTGAAGCTTTCTTT	CASSSYMGNTEAFF
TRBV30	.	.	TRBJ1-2	TGTGCCTGGAGCCGACACCTCTATGGCTACACCTTC	CAWSRHLYGYTF
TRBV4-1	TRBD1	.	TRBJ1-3	TGCGCCAGCAGCCAAGTCAATCAGGGGGCTTCTGGAAACACCATATATTTT	CASSQVNQGASGNTIYF
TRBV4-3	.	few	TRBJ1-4	TGCGCCAGCAGCCAAGATTTACAGAATAATGAAAAACTGTTTTTT	CASSQDLQNNEKLFF
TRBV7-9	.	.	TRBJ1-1	TGTGCCAGCAGCTTAGATCTAGCCACTGAAGCTTTCTTT	CASSLDLATEAFF
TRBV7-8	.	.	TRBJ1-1	TGTGCCAGCAGCCCCGGGACGGCAAACACTGAAGCTTTCTTT	CASSPGTANTEAFF
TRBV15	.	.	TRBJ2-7	TGTGCCACCAGCAGTGCCGGGGGCCTCGAGCAGTACTTC	CATSSAGGLEQYF
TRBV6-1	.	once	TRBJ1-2	TGTGCCAGCACCAGTACTCGGGGGGGGTCCTATGGCTACACCTTC	CASTSTRGGSYGYTF
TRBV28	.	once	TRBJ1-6	TGTGCCAGCAGCCTCGGGTGGGACCTACCCCTCCACTTT	CASSLGWDLPLHF
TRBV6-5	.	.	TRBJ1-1	TGTGCCAGCAGTTACTCAACGGGGGCTGAAGCTTTCTTT	CASSYSTGAEAFF
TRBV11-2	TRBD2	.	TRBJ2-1	TGTGCCAGCAGCTTAGGGGTTAGCGGGGGCTTCTACAATGAGCAGTTCTTC	CASSLGVSGGFYNEQFF
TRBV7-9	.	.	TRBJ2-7	TGTGCCAGCAGCTTATCCGGGAGTCAGTACGAGCAGTACTTC	CASSLSGSQYEQYF
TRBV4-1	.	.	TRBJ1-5	TGCGCCAGCAGCCACCCCGGGGGGAATCAGCCCCAGCATTTT	CASSHPGGNQPQHF
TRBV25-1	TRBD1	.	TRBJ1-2	TGTGCCAGCAGTGAATATAAAGAGACAGGGTTCGGTAACTATGGCTACACCTTC	CASSEYKETGFGNYGYTF
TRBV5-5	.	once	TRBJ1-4	TGTGCCAGCAGCTTGGATTTGCCAACTAATGAAAAACTGTTTTTT	CASSLDLPTNEKLFF
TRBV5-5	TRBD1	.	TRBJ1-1	TGTGCCAGCAGCTTGAGGGACAGCGGACAGGGGGAGACTGAAGCTTTCTTT	CASSLRDSGQGETEAFF
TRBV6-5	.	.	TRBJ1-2	TGTGCCAGCAGTTACTCGAACGCCCGCGCAAACTATGGCTACACCTTC	CASSYSNARANYGYTF
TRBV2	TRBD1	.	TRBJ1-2	TGTGCTCGCCTCAGGGGGGACCGCTATGGCTACACCTTC	CARLRGDRYGYTF
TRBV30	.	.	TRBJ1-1	TGTGCCTGGAGTCTGGGGACTTCCACTGAAGCTTTCTTT	CAWSLGTSTEAFF
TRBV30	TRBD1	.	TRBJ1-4	TGTGCCTGGAGTGTGACCCTGACAGGGAGTGAAAAACTGTTTTTT	CAWSVTLTGSEKLFF
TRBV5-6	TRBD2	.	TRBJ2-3	TGTGCCAGCAGCTCTCTAACTAGCGGGGAGCCAGATACGCAGTATTTT	CASSSLTSGEPDTQYF
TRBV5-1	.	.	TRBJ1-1	TGCGCCAGCAGCATGGGACTGCGGGGTACTGAAGCTTTCTTT	CASSMGLRGTEAFF
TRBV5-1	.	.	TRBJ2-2	TGCGCCAGCAGCCGGGTGGGGGACACCGGGGAGCTGTTTTTT	CASSRVGDTGELFF
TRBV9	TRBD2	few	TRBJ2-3	TGTGCCAGCAGCGCCCCCGGGGCGGGACTAGCGGGGGGGCTAACAGATACGCAGTATTTT	CASSAPGAGLAGGLTDTQYF
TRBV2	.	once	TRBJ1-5	TGTGCCAGCAGGGGTGGTCAGCCCCAGCATTTT	CASRGGQPQHF
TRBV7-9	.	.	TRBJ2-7	TGTGCCAGCAACCCCATGACCGAATACGAGCAGTACTTC	CASNPMTEYEQYF